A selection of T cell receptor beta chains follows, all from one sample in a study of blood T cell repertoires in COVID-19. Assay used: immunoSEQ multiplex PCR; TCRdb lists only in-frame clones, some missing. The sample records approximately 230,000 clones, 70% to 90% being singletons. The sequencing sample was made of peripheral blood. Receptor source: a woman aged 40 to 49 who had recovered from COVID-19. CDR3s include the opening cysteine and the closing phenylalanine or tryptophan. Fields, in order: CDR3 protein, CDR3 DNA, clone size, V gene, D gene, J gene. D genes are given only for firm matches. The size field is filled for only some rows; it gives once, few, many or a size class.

CDR3: CATSPPGLNTGELFF
DNA: TGTGCCACCAGTCCACCGGGACTTAACACCGGGGAGCTGTTTTTT
size: -
V: TRBV24-1
D: -
J: TRBJ2-2

CDR3: CAYSGRVADTQYF
DNA: TGTGCCTATAGCGGGAGAGTAGCGGATACGCAGTATTTT
size: -
V: TRBV30
D: TRBD2
J: TRBJ2-3

CDR3: CASSLGGVRELFF
DNA: TGTGCCAGCAGTTTAGGAGGCGTAAGGGAGCTGTTTTTT
size: -
V: TRBV12-3/TRBV12-4
D: -
J: TRBJ2-2

CDR3: CASTSRPGGQPQHF
DNA: TGCGCCAGCACCTCGAGGCCCGGAGGTCAGCCCCAGCATTTT
size: -
V: TRBV4-3
D: -
J: TRBJ1-5

CDR3: CASRGTGEGSSDYGYTF
DNA: TGTGCCAGCAGAGGAACTGGGGAGGGTTCCTCCGACTATGGCTACACCTTC
size: once
V: TRBV7-9
D: -
J: TRBJ1-2

CDR3: CASRDRGPYEQYF
DNA: TGTGCCAGCAGGGACAGGGGCCCCTACGAGCAGTACTTC
size: -
V: TRBV2
D: TRBD1
J: TRBJ2-7

CDR3: CASSLGTGGSPLHF
DNA: TGTGCCAGCAGTTTAGGGACAGGGGGTTCACCCCTCCACTTT
size: -
V: TRBV27
D: TRBD1
J: TRBJ1-6

CDR3: CASRLAGGSSQPQHF
DNA: TGTGCCAGCAGACTTGCCGGGGGATCCAGTCAGCCCCAGCATTTT
size: once
V: TRBV28
D: -
J: TRBJ1-5

CDR3: CASSQKTVGLDEQFF
DNA: TGTGCCAGCAGTCAAAAAACGGTGGGCTTGGATGAGCAGTTCTTC
size: once
V: TRBV6-2/TRBV6-3
D: -
J: TRBJ2-1

CDR3: CASSYGRENEQFF
DNA: TGTGCCAGCAGTTACGGCAGGGAAAATGAGCAGTTCTTC
size: few
V: TRBV6-5
D: -
J: TRBJ2-1

CDR3: CAWSRRGVYSNKGNQPQHF
DNA: TGTGCCTGGAGTCGTAGGGGCGTATATAGCAATAAGGGGAATCAGCCCCAGCATTTT
size: -
V: TRBV30
D: -
J: TRBJ1-5

CDR3: CASSTGTGGKETQYF
DNA: TGCGCCAGCAGCACCGGGACAGGGGGTAAAGAGACCCAGTACTTC
size: -
V: TRBV5-1
D: TRBD1
J: TRBJ2-5

CDR3: CASSQSGQGAYEQFF
DNA: TGTGCCAGCAGCCAGAGCGGACAGGGGGCCTATGAGCAGTTCTTC
size: -
V: TRBV7-2
D: TRBD1
J: TRBJ2-1

CDR3: CASSQVVRLAGGQNEQFF
DNA: TGTGCCAGCAGCCAAGTGGTCCGTCTAGCGGGAGGGCAGAATGAGCAGTTCTTC
size: once
V: TRBV14
D: TRBD2
J: TRBJ2-1

CDR3: CSASPGLNNEQFF
DNA: TGCAGTGCTAGTCCCGGACTAAACAATGAGCAGTTCTTC
size: -
V: TRBV20-1
D: -
J: TRBJ2-1

CDR3: CASSLAGTPYF
DNA: TGTGCCAGCAGCTTAGCCGGGACTCCGTACTTC
size: -
V: TRBV7-2
D: -
J: TRBJ2-5

CDR3: CAWRDRGQQPQHF
DNA: TGTGCCTGGAGGGACAGGGGGCAGCAGCCCCAGCATTTT
size: -
V: TRBV30
D: TRBD1
J: TRBJ1-5

CDR3: CSVEGQGSTNYGYTF
DNA: TGCAGCGTTGAGGGACAGGGGTCAACTAACTATGGCTACACCTTC
size: -
V: TRBV29-1
D: TRBD1
J: TRBJ1-2

CDR3: CAIRGWGDSYEQYF
DNA: TGTGCCATCCGCGGCTGGGGCGACTCCTACGAGCAGTACTTC
size: -
V: TRBV10-3
D: -
J: TRBJ2-7

CDR3: CASSLGAGTGAYEQYF
DNA: TGTGCCAGCAGCTTGGGGGCCGGGACAGGGGCCTACGAGCAGTACTTC
size: -
V: TRBV5-5
D: TRBD1
J: TRBJ2-7

CDR3: CSVGGTRGLPPYEQYF
DNA: TGCAGCGTTGGTGGGACCAGGGGGCTACCACCCTACGAGCAGTACTTC
size: -
V: TRBV29-1
D: TRBD1
J: TRBJ2-7

CDR3: CASSPTGLATGELFF
DNA: TGTGCCAGCAGTCCTACAGGTTTGGCCACCGGGGAGCTGTTTTTT
size: once
V: TRBV6-5
D: -
J: TRBJ2-2

CDR3: CASSLTVNTEAFF
DNA: TGTGCCAGCAGCTTGACAGTGAACACTGAAGCTTTCTTT
size: few
V: TRBV11-3
D: -
J: TRBJ1-1

CDR3: CASSRDTRLIGAGELFF
DNA: TGCGCCAGCAGCCGGGACACCCGACTGATCGGGGCCGGGGAGCTGTTTTTT
size: once
V: TRBV4-3
D: -
J: TRBJ2-2

CDR3: CASSLAGMQETQYF
DNA: TGTGCCAGCTCCCTAGCGGGTATGCAAGAGACCCAGTACTTC
size: -
V: TRBV7-2
D: TRBD2
J: TRBJ2-5

CDR3: CASGGQGGYEPQHF
DNA: TGCGCCTCGGGGGGGCAGGGGGGCTACGAGCCCCAGCATTTT
size: -
V: TRBV10-2
D: TRBD1
J: TRBJ1-5

CDR3: CAISARGGHGNTIYF
DNA: TGTGCCATCAGTGCACGAGGGGGCCATGGAAACACCATATATTTT
size: -
V: TRBV10-3
D: TRBD1
J: TRBJ1-3

CDR3: CAWSAGYNSPLHF
DNA: TGTGCCTGGAGTGCCGGTTATAATTCACCCCTCCACTTT
size: -
V: TRBV30
D: -
J: TRBJ1-6

CDR3: CASSLLRARAPYEQYF
DNA: TGTGCCAGCAGCCTCCTTCGGGCGAGGGCCCCCTACGAGCAGTACTTC
size: -
V: TRBV5-6
D: -
J: TRBJ2-7

CDR3: CASSIGKGANQPQHF
DNA: TGTGCCAGTAGTATAGGTAAGGGGGCTAATCAGCCCCAGCATTTT
size: -
V: TRBV19
D: TRBD1
J: TRBJ1-5

CDR3: CASSPPLAKNIQYF
DNA: TGTGCCAGCTCTCCTCCTCTAGCCAAAAACATTCAGTACTTC
size: -
V: TRBV18
D: -
J: TRBJ2-4

CDR3: CASSLGSQGINEQYF
DNA: TGTGCCAGCAGCTTGGGGTCACAGGGTATCAACGAGCAGTACTTC
size: -
V: TRBV5-5
D: -
J: TRBJ2-7

CDR3: CASSWGVRRDTEAFF
DNA: TGCGCCAGCAGCTGGGGGGTCCGACGGGACACTGAAGCTTTCTTT
size: -
V: TRBV5-1
D: -
J: TRBJ1-1

CDR3: CASRSSGTYEQYF
DNA: TGTGCCAGCAGGTCCAGCGGTACCTACGAGCAGTACTTC
size: -
V: TRBV7-9
D: -
J: TRBJ2-7

CDR3: CASSLFSGQGANEQYF
DNA: TGTGCCAGCAGCTTATTCTCGGGACAGGGGGCCAACGAGCAGTACTTC
size: -
V: TRBV7-6
D: TRBD1
J: TRBJ2-7

CDR3: CASSLWAGDEKLFF
DNA: TGTGCCAGCAGCTTGTGGGCAGGGGATGAAAAACTGTTTTTT
size: -
V: TRBV5-4
D: -
J: TRBJ1-4

CDR3: CASASGFNQPQHF
DNA: TGTGCCTCAGCCTCGGGATTCAATCAGCCCCAGCATTTT
size: -
V: TRBV30
D: -
J: TRBJ1-5

CDR3: CASSSFSGGTAKNIQYF
DNA: TGTGCCAGCAGTTCCTTTAGCGGGGGCACAGCCAAAAACATTCAGTACTTC
size: -
V: TRBV28
D: TRBD2
J: TRBJ2-4

CDR3: CASSPGTRMGAEQFF
DNA: TGTGCCAGCAGTCCCGGGACTAGGATGGGAGCTGAGCAGTTCTTC
size: -
V: TRBV2
D: TRBD2
J: TRBJ2-1

CDR3: CASSQISYSPQETQYF
DNA: TGCGCCAGCAGCCAAATCTCTTACTCACCTCAAGAGACCCAGTACTTC
size: -
V: TRBV4-1
D: -
J: TRBJ2-5

CDR3: CATRQGAGETQYF
DNA: TGTGCCACCAGACAGGGGGCAGGGGAGACCCAGTACTTC
size: once
V: TRBV24-1
D: TRBD1
J: TRBJ2-5

CDR3: CASSETPYSNQPQHF
DNA: TGTGCCAGCAGTGAGACACCGTATAGCAATCAGCCCCAGCATTTT
size: -
V: TRBV6-1
D: -
J: TRBJ1-5

CDR3: CASSQVRGNTGELFF
DNA: TGTGCCAGCAGCCAAGTGAGAGGGAACACCGGGGAGCTGTTTTTT
size: -
V: TRBV3-1/TRBV3-2
D: -
J: TRBJ2-2

CDR3: CASSLEGRQGHYGYTF
DNA: TGTGCCAGCAGCTTAGAGGGTCGGCAGGGTCACTATGGCTACACCTTC
size: many
V: TRBV11-3
D: -
J: TRBJ1-2

CDR3: CASSQDWASGITGELFF
DNA: TGCGCCAGCAGCCAAGATTGGGCTAGCGGTATTACCGGGGAGCTGTTTTTT
size: -
V: TRBV4-3
D: TRBD2
J: TRBJ2-2

CDR3: CASSYSGLAGVTQYF
DNA: TGTGCCAGCAGTTACTCGGGACTAGCGGGAGTGACCCAGTACTTC
size: -
V: TRBV6-5
D: TRBD2
J: TRBJ2-5

CDR3: CASSRRQGLGEKLFF
DNA: TGTGCCAGCAGCCGCAGACAGGGATTGGGTGAAAAACTGTTTTTT
size: -
V: TRBV7-2
D: TRBD1
J: TRBJ1-4

CDR3: CASSYNQRVQETQYF
DNA: TGTGCCAGCAGTTATAATCAGCGGGTTCAAGAGACCCAGTACTTC
size: -
V: TRBV6-2/TRBV6-3
D: -
J: TRBJ2-5

CDR3: CATSRTGWDSRDEQFF
DNA: TGTGCCACCAGCAGAACAGGCTGGGATAGTCGGGATGAGCAGTTCTTC
size: -
V: TRBV15
D: -
J: TRBJ2-1

CDR3: CASSGTSGRYEQFF
DNA: TGTGCCAGCAGTGGGACTAGCGGGAGATATGAGCAGTTCTTC
size: -
V: TRBV7-2
D: TRBD2
J: TRBJ2-1

CDR3: CATSGTGGLSYEQYF
DNA: TGTGCCACCAGCGGGACAGGGGGACTATCCTACGAGCAGTACTTC
size: -
V: TRBV24-1
D: TRBD1
J: TRBJ2-7

CDR3: CATSTGVGYEQYF
DNA: TGTGCCACCAGCACCGGGGTTGGCTACGAGCAGTACTTC
size: -
V: TRBV15
D: -
J: TRBJ2-7

CDR3: CASSLSSGNEQFF
DNA: TGTGCCAGCAGTTTAAGTAGCGGCAATGAGCAGTTCTTC
size: -
V: TRBV12-3/TRBV12-4
D: -
J: TRBJ2-1

CDR3: CASSTTGTGYTGELFF
DNA: TGTGCCAGCAGCACAACCGGGACAGGGTACACCGGGGAGCTGTTTTTT
size: -
V: TRBV7-6
D: TRBD1
J: TRBJ2-2

CDR3: CASSDSSGQPQHF
DNA: TGTGCCAGCAGTGACAGTTCAGGACAGCCCCAGCATTTT
size: -
V: TRBV6-1
D: -
J: TRBJ1-5

CDR3: CASSDFSTDTQYF
DNA: TGTGCCAGCAGCGACTTTAGCACAGATACGCAGTATTTT
size: -
V: TRBV4-2
D: -
J: TRBJ2-3

CDR3: CSVVVFSGGEQETQYF
DNA: TGCAGCGTTGTGGTGTTTAGCGGGGGGGAACAAGAGACCCAGTACTTC
size: -
V: TRBV29-1
D: TRBD2
J: TRBJ2-5